This is a list of T cell receptor beta chains from one sample in a study of cytomegalovirus exposure and HLA in healthy donors. TCRdb keeps only in-frame clones here, not all; method: immunoSEQ multiplex PCR. Counted here are around 180,000 clones, about four fifths occurring once; the ten biggest clones make up around 7%. The sequenced sample was PBMCs. Receptor source: a man younger than 40 in good health and CMV-seropositive. Each CDR3 is given with its conserved first and last residue.

TRBV5-1	TRBJ1-1	CASSSGNTEAFF
TRBV28	TRBJ2-7	CASSPPGGAPSYEQYF
TRBV27	TRBJ2-7	CASRTVLAPGSSYEQYF
TRBV6-5	TRBJ1-2	CASSPQGAGEYGYTF
TRBV4-1	TRBJ1-1	CASSQDRGGVTEAFF
TRBV18	TRBJ2-6	CASSPIRAGANVLTF
TRBV21-1	TRBJ1-5	CASSKERRGPNQPQHF
TRBV28	TRBJ2-7	CASSSGQGSSYEQYF
TRBV5-6	TRBJ1-1	CASRLPSGTEAFF
TRBV6-1	TRBJ2-3	CASSEAASSVPDTQYF
TRBV19	TRBJ1-3	CASSISVRLGNTIYF
TRBV10-1	TRBJ2-7	CASSESGDIGYEQYF
TRBV10-2	TRBJ1-1	CASSEGGKTEAFF
TRBV4-2	TRBJ2-7	CASSQEEAGRTHYEQYF
TRBV18	TRBJ1-1	CASSPQLRDSEAFF
TRBV29-1	TRBJ2-1	CSVDPSGSNYEQFF
TRBV19	TRBJ2-1	CASSDIPGQSNEQFF
TRBV30	TRBJ1-2	CAWSVSAYYGYTF
TRBV6-1	TRBJ1-1	CATAWGRTEAFF
TRBV9	TRBJ1-1	CASSAAGHLALNTEAFF
TRBV19	TRBJ2-7	CASSLYPGQRAYAQYF
TRBV5-1	TRBJ2-7	CASSLGQFYEQYF
TRBV5-4	TRBJ1-1	CASSWQRGMNTEAFF
TRBV7-2	TRBJ2-2	CASSLAYQGNTGELFF
TRBV14	TRBJ2-7	CASSQGRLTKEYF
TRBV4-2	TRBJ2-6	CASSQDEAAGEANVLTF
TRBV5-1	TRBJ2-1	CASSLEGQGPNEQFF
TRBV5-1	TRBJ2-7	CASSGGDRRNEQYF
TRBV6-1	TRBJ2-3	CASSTGTTADTQYF
TRBV11-2	TRBJ2-3	CASSPRLAGNTDTQYF
TRBV5-1	TRBJ1-1	CASSLVQATEAFF
TRBV2	TRBJ2-7	CASSVVWSEGEQYF
TRBV27	TRBJ1-5	CASRPSRVLRNPSHF
TRBV14	TRBJ2-1	CASSPTIPPGLAGLDSYNEQFF
TRBV28	TRBJ2-1	CASTEGTGENNEQFF
TRBV18	TRBJ1-4	CASSPPTGVGEKLFF
TRBV7-8	TRBJ2-7	CASSWGQDAYEQYF
TRBV5-1	TRBJ1-4	CASSLRGGGYLNEKLFF
TRBV5-1	TRBJ2-1	CASSLVAGEVEQFF
TRBV5-1	TRBJ2-7	CASSLDLSGGYEQYF
TRBV7-2	TRBJ2-6	CASSFGLAGTSGANVLTF
TRBV6-6	TRBJ2-1	CASTAGSYNEQFF
TRBV5-8	TRBJ1-1	CASSIRTGIWDTEAFF
TRBV11-2	TRBJ2-1	CASSLFRVAGDTYNEQFF